What follows is one T cell receptor (beta chain) and its context. Its antigen is unidentified. The data were taken from a study of lymphopenia after photon versus proton radiotherapy. With V trimmed by 4 bases and J by 1 base, 2 bases remained unmatched. In germline, CDR1 is SGHNT, CDR2 YYREEE (reference sequence). The length of the CDR3 is 15 residues. Sequencing was performed with immunoSEQ multiplex PCR; in TCRdb, only in-frame clones are kept and a portion is missing. The table lists thousands of clones, more than 75% of them singletons, with less than 55% in the top ten. Broader study findings: After lymphocyte nadir, photon-treated repertoires showed oligoclonal expansion, especially CD8+ Temra. Better survival with proton therapy was suggested as possible, not demonstrated. Relative stability marked proton patients; photon patients lost diversity and naive cells.

Here the sequenced sample was peripheral blood, taken from a patient treated with photon-based radiotherapy. The chain uses TRBV5-4 and TRBJ2-2, with 9 bases lining up with TRBD2. The clonotype comes from a young man with gastric cancer. This chain's CDR3 is CASSPRGGNTGELFF. Here the CDR3 DNA reads TGTGCCAGCAGCCCGCGGGGGGGGAACACCGGGGAGCTGTTTTTT.